These 23 T cell receptor beta chains were all obtained from the same sample, sequenced in a study of blood T cell repertoires in COVID-19. Measured with immunoSEQ multiplex PCR; TCRdb has only the in-frame clones, and not every one. Here the sample spans under 150,000 clones, more than 60% being singletons. The sequenced material came from peripheral blood. All receptors come from an elderly man with acute or convalescent COVID-19.

This chain joins TRBV5-8 and TRBJ2-1; 10 bases line up with TRBD1. This CDR3 is 16 amino acids long. Looked up from germline, CDR1 is SGHTS and CDR2 is YDEGEE. V dropped 4 bases and J dropped 7; count of bases not matched to a gene: 11. CDR3 DNA sequence: TGTGCCAGCAGCCCCTTCCGGGGACAGGGGAGAAATGAGCAGTTCTTC. It yields the protein CASSPFRGQGRNEQFF.

The chain employs TRBV10-2 and TRBJ2-6; D might be TRBD2 (6 bases). CDR1 is WSHSY and CDR2 is SAAADI in the germline V gene. The CDR3 has 17 residues. Deletions cut 4 bases from V and 1 base from J, with 14 bases between. The DNA of the CDR3 is TGCGCCAGCAGTGTGTTGGCAGGGAGGTCTGGGGCCAACGTCCTGACTTTC. It codes for CASSVLAGRSGANVLTF.

The chain couples TRBV19 to TRBJ2-5; tentative D call: TRBD1 (5 bases). The length of the CDR3 is 12 residues. CDR1 is LNHDA and CDR2 is SQIVND in the germline V gene (reference sequence). V was pared by 4 bases and J by 2 bases, with 5 bases between. In DNA form, the CDR3 reads TGTGCCAGTAGTAGACAGCAAGAGACCCAGTACTTC. Its protein product is CASSRQQETQYF.

The chain employs TRBV7-2 and TRBJ1-2; the D gene is possibly TRBD1 (5 bases). CDR3 length equals 13 residues. V lost 7 bases, J lost 5 bases, and 14 bases lay in between. Germline lookup yields CDR1 SGHTA and CDR2 FQGNSA. The CDR3 DNA follows: TGTGCCAGCAACCAGGGTAGTCGGTATGGCTACACCTTC. Translating it yields CASNQGSRYGYTF.

The chain links TRBV27 to TRBJ2-7, with D perhaps TRBD2 (6 bases). V was trimmed by 4 bases and J by 3 bases, leaving 16 bases between them. Germline CDR1 MNHEY, CDR2 SMNVEV (reference sequence). This CDR3 has 15 residues. CDR3 region: CASSYGGSILYEQYF. The DNA of the CDR3 is TGTGCCAGCAGTTACGGAGGGAGCATTCTCTACGAGCAGTACTTC.

This rearrangement joins TRBV6-6 to TRBJ2-1, with 7 nucleotides matching TRBD1. Per the germline V gene, CDR1 is MNHNY and CDR2 is SVGAGI (reference sequence). The CDR3 sequence is 14 residues long. The junction had 3 bases not matched to a gene; V was cut back by 5 bases and J by 2 bases. Here the CDR3 DNA reads TGTGCCAGCAGTCGCGGACAGGCCTACAATGAGCAGTTCTTC. Residues: CASSRGQAYNEQFF.

The chain recombines TRBV4-1 with TRBJ1-1; possible D gene TRBD1, 5 bases. There are 14 residues in the CDR3. The germline V gene encodes CDR1 MGHRA and CDR2 YSYEKL. Trimming pared 0 bases from V and 2 bases from J, leaving 7 bases between. This CDR3 reads CASSQDRANTEAFF. The CDR3 nucleotides read TGCGCCAGCAGCCAAGACAGGGCCAACACTGAAGCTTTCTTT.

The chain joins TRBV7-2 to TRBJ2-5; TRBD1 agrees at 9 bases. V was pared by 2 bases and J by 4 bases, with 11 bases of the junction left unmatched. The germline gives CDR1 SGHTA, CDR2 FQGNSA. CDR3 length: 17 residues. The chain's CDR3 is CASSLFHRGLLVETQYF. The DNA of the CDR3 is TGTGCCAGCAGCTTATTTCACAGGGGGCTATTGGTAGAGACCCAGTACTTC.

This clone was seen more than once but under ten times. One junction end does not reproduce the germline sequence, and a read error may be involved. The chain combines TRBV7-2 with TRBJ1-1, with D unclear. Germline assignment: CDR1 SGHTA and CDR2 FQGNSA. This CDR3 contains 13 residues. DNA of the CDR3: TGTGCCAGCAGCCTAGCGGCGAACACTGAAGCTTTCTTT. It specifies CASSLAANTEAFF.

This clone was detected a few times. This chain links TRBV6-2 or TRBV6-3 with TRBJ2-7; TRBD2 matches at 8 bases. The V gene's germline CDR1 is MNHEY and CDR2 SVGEGT. The V segment lost 6 bases and the J segment 0 bases; nucleotides outside the gene matches: 10. The CDR3 spans 16 residues. The CDR3 DNA is TGTGCCAGCAGCGGCCTTAGCGGGGAATACTCCTACGAGCAGTACTTC. It codes for CASSGLSGEYSYEQYF.

This clone has just one count. The chain joins TRBV19 to TRBJ2-7, with 7 bases matching TRBD1. Germline V CDR1 and CDR2: LNHDA, SQIVND (reference sequence). The ends lost 6 bases at V and 3 bases at J; junction bases unmatched: 14. The CDR3 totals 16 residues. The CDR3 sequence: CASRPRVGDSFYEQYF. CDR3 nucleotide sequence: TGTGCCAGTAGACCGAGGGTAGGGGACAGTTTCTACGAGCAGTACTTC.

This chain uses TRBV6-2 or TRBV6-3 with TRBJ2-2; 12 nucleotides line up with TRBD2. Germline CDR1 MNHEY, CDR2 SVGEGT. The V segment lost 2 bases and the J segment 5 bases; nucleotides outside the gene matches: 6. This CDR3 is 17 amino acids long. The CDR3 loop reads CASSYKKGTSGTGELFF. The DNA for the CDR3 is TGTGCCAGCAGTTACAAAAAGGGGACTAGCGGGACCGGGGAGCTGTTTTTT.

The rearrangement links TRBV3-1 (or the pseudogene TRBV3-2) to TRBJ1-4; D not resolved. The CDR3 covers 13 residues. Germline CDR1 reads LGHDT; CDR2 reads YNNKEL (reference sequence). The V end lost 2 bases, the J end lost 6 bases, and 7 bases lay between the germline ends. The CDR3 here is CASSQQMHEKLFF. The CDR3 DNA is TGTGCCAGCAGCCAACAGATGCATGAAAAACTGTTTTTT.

V gene TRBV7-9 combines with J gene TRBJ1-1; the D is unclear. From germline, CDR1 is SEHNR and CDR2 FQNEAQ (reference sequence). The CDR3 consists of 14 residues. Deletions cut 5 bases from V and 1 base from J, with 11 bases between. Here the CDR3 DNA reads TGTGCCAGCAGCCCAACGGCGGGGAACACTGAAGCTTTCTTT. Amino acids: CASSPTAGNTEAFF.

The rearrangement links TRBV6-5 to TRBJ2-2; 7 positions match TRBD1. Germline loops: CDR1 MNHEY, CDR2 SVGAGI. The CDR3 has 14 residues. V gave up 8 bases and J gave up 6 bases; unmatched junction bases: 9. This CDR3 reads CASFDYRGPGELFF. CDR3 in DNA: TGTGCCAGCTTCGATTACAGGGGTCCCGGGGAGCTGTTTTTT.

This chain connects TRBV9 to TRBJ1-1, with 10 bases that match TRBD1. The ends lost 0 bases at V and 8 bases at J; junction bases unmatched: 1. In germline, CDR1 is SGDLS, CDR2 YYNGEE. The CDR3 runs to 13 residues. CDR3 in DNA: TGTGCCAGCAGCGTAGGGGACAGGGGCGAAGCTTTCTTT. Residues: CASSVGDRGEAFF.

This clone was picked up a small number of times. CDR3 loop: CASSTDRERGDGYTF. In nucleotides, the CDR3 is TGTGCCAGCAGTACGGACAGGGAAAGGGGTGATGGCTACACCTTC. The rearrangement uses TRBV25-1 and TRBJ1-2, with 8 bases identical to TRBD1. Germline V gene sequence: CDR1 MGHDK, CDR2 SYGVNS. With V trimmed by 5 bases and J by 6 bases, 11 bases remained unmatched. The length of the CDR3 is 15 residues.

This rearrangement joins TRBV15 to TRBJ1-4, with 7 bases aligning to TRBD1. Germline loops: CDR1 LNHNV, CDR2 YYDKDF (reference sequence). V lost 0 bases and J lost 5; bases outside the gene matches: 12. The CDR3 consists of 18 residues. The CDR3 sequence is CATSRDLGGGALNEKLFF. CDR3 in DNA: TGTGCCACCAGCAGAGATCTAGGAGGGGGCGCGCTCAATGAAAAACTGTTTTTT.

The chain uses TRBV7-8 and TRBJ1-4; D is uncertain. CDR3 length: 16 residues. Germline V lookup: CDR1 SGHVS, CDR2 FQNEAQ. The V and J ends lost 2 bases and 8 bases respectively, with 18 bases between them. As DNA, the CDR3 is TGTGCCAGCAGCTTACTTGGGCACAGTGGAGGGGAAAAACTGTTTTTT. It translates to CASSLLGHSGGEKLFF.

The gene calls are TRBV9 and TRBJ2-1; 12 nucleotides line up with TRBD2. The junction had 6 bases not matched to a gene; V was cut back by 0 bases and J by 8 bases. From germline, CDR1 is SGDLS and CDR2 YYNGEE. This CDR3 contains 16 residues. CDR3 DNA sequence: TGTGCCAGCAGCGTAGCCGGACTAGCGGGACAGGATGAGCAGTTCTTC. As protein: CASSVAGLAGQDEQFF.

The genes are TRBV12-1 and TRBJ2-2; the D call of TRBD1 is as the table states it, not checked on the DNA. TRBV12-1 is reported as a pseudogene. The CDR3 contains 16 residues. CDR3 in amino acids: CASSFGLPTRTGELFF. CDR3 sequence (DNA): TGTGCCAGCAGCTTTGGCCTCCCAACCAGGACCGGGGAGCTGTTTTTT.

This rearrangement joins TRBV7-9 to TRBJ2-3; no reliable D call. The CDR3 contains 14 residues. CDR1 and CDR2 from the germline V gene are SEHNR and FQNEAQ (reference sequence). V shed 4 bases and J shed 2 bases, with 10 bases lying between them. The CDR3 sequence is CASSSSVYTDTQYF. In DNA, the CDR3 is TGTGCCAGCAGCTCGTCGGTCTACACAGATACGCAGTATTTT.

V usage is TRBV3-1 (or the pseudogene TRBV3-2) and J usage is TRBJ2-5; D unclear. Germline CDR1 LGHDT, CDR2 YNNKEL (reference sequence). The CDR3 has 13 amino acids. Trimming removed 0 bases at V and 5 bases at J, with 7 bases between. In DNA form, the CDR3 reads TGTGCCAGCAGCCAAGACTTTGAGGAGACCCAGTACTTC. Amino acid sequence: CASSQDFEETQYF.